This T cell receptor (beta chain) was observed in a study of CD8 T cells in ankylosing spondylitis. Making use of molecular barcodes, quantitative 5'-RACE generated TCR beta libraries. TCRdb fed the 5' RACE reads into MiXCR, producing one record per CDR3 protein. The sample contains just under 350,000 distinct CDR3 sequences, roughly 15% of which appear only once. Points from the study as a whole: Seemingly characteristic of ankylosing spondylitis blood was a TCR beta motif consisting of about 8 highly homologous variants. With a CD8+ phenotype, disease-linked clones were relatively rare in peripheral blood.

The CDR3 runs to 15 residues. The V and J ends lost 3 bases and 1 base respectively, with 11 bases between them. Germline V gene data show CDR1 as SGHRS and CDR2 as YFSETQ. For this clonotype: Its antigen is unknown.

This chain uses TRBV5-1 with TRBJ2-4; D tentatively fits TRBD1 or TRBD2 (5 bases each). Sequenced sample: blood, either unsorted or a sorted T cell fraction (not recorded which). This sequence originates from a male donor with ankylosing spondylitis or in good health (not recorded which). CDR3 sequence reads: CASSSLRDAKNIQYF. The DNA for the CDR3 is TGCGCCAGCAGCTCCCTTAGGGACGCCAAAAACATTCAGTACTTC.